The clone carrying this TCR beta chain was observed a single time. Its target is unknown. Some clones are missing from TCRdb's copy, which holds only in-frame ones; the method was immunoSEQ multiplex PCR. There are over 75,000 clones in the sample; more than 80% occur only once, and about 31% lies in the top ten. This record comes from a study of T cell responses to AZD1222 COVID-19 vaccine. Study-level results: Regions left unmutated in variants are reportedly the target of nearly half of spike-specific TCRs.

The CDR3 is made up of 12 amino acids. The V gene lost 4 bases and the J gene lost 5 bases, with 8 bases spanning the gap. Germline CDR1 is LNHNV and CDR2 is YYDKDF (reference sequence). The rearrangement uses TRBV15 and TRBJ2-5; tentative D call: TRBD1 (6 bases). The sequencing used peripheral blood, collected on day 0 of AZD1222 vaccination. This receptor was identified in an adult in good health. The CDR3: CATSTRGETQYF. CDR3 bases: TGTGCCACCAGCACTAGGGGGGAGACCCAGTACTTC.